The entry below gives a single TCR beta chain sequence along with its context. Its antigen is currently unknown. These data are taken from a study of cytomegalovirus exposure and HLA in healthy donors. Study results and limitations: A cluster of highly shared sequence variants was likely a sequencing artifact. The authors later found most CMV-associated TCR beta chains appeared HLA-restricted.

In the PCR, 60 Vbeta and 13 Jbeta primers were used. TCRdb's copy holds only in-frame clones and misses some; the assay was immunoSEQ multiplex PCR. The sample shows approximately 210,000 clones, about 76% of them seen only once. The clonotype comes from a woman aged 50 to 60 in good health and CMV-seronegative. Sequenced input: PBMCs.

This chain's CDR3 is CASSLGDRFYEQYF. CDR3 DNA sequence: TGTGCCAGCAGCTTAGGGGACAGGTTCTACGAGCAGTACTTC. The J gene is TRBJ2-5, the V gene TRBV7-2; 8 nucleotides align to TRBD1. The end of the DNA fits TRBJ2-7 better, so the J call may be wrong. The CDR3 spans 14 residues. Germline values: CDR1 SGHTA, CDR2 FQGNSA.